Each of the 23 T cell receptor beta chains below was sequenced from the same sample in a study of T cell responses to AZD1222 COVID-19 vaccine. Generated by immunoSEQ multiplex PCR, the TCRdb table keeps only in-frame clones and is missing some. The sample gives approximately 120,000 clones, roughly 93% of which show up once; around 3.1% is in the top ten. Sequenced material: peripheral blood, taken on day 0 of AZD1222 vaccination. The receptors were gathered from an adult in good health.

The chain couples TRBV6-2 or TRBV6-3 to TRBJ1-2; a weak D match, TRBD1 (6 bases). Germline V lookup: CDR1 MNHEY, CDR2 SVGEGT. The CDR3 runs 15 residues. Trimming pared 0 bases from V and 7 bases from J, leaving 15 bases between. The CDR3 DNA sequence: TGTGCCAGCAGTTACTCGAATCTGGGGGCTCTTGGCTACACCTTC. This gives the protein CASSYSNLGALGYTF.

This rearrangement joins TRBV9 to TRBJ2-2, with 14 bases identical to TRBD2. Germline assignment: CDR1 SGDLS and CDR2 YYNGEE. V was pared by 3 bases and J by 2 bases, with 12 bases of the junction left unmatched. The CDR3 is 20 amino acids. In nucleotides, the CDR3 is TGTGCCAGCAGCGAGGGCACCGGACTAGCGGGAGGACTTAACACCGGGGAGCTGTTTTTT. Its translation: CASSEGTGLAGGLNTGELFF.

The rearrangement uses TRBV5-1 and TRBJ2-5; 10 bases agree with TRBD2. The CDR3 has 14 amino acids. Germline loops: CDR1 SGHRS, CDR2 YFSETQ. The V gene end was trimmed by 5 bases and the J gene end by 5 bases; junction bases not matched to a gene: 6. CDR3 sequence: CASSRTSGDETQYF. The CDR3 region has the DNA TGCGCCAGCAGTCGGACTAGCGGAGACGAGACCCAGTACTTC.

CDR3 nucleotides: TGTGCCAGCAGCCCCGATTGGATTTCTGGAAACACCATATATTTT. It translates to CASSPDWISGNTIYF. The rearrangement joins TRBV7-9 to TRBJ1-3; D gene unclear. This CDR3 has 15 residues. V lost 5 bases to trimming and J lost 1 base, with 12 bases between them. Germline CDR1 SEHNR, CDR2 FQNEAQ (reference sequence).

The chain's CDR3 is CASSLSPHGNTIYF. CDR3 sequence (DNA): TGTGCCAGCAGTTTATCCCCCCATGGAAACACCATATATTTT. V and J are TRBV27 and TRBJ1-3, with D uncertain. This CDR3 is built from 14 residues. The germline V and J ends were trimmed by 0 bases and 3 bases, with 6 bases remaining between them. CDR1 MNHEY and CDR2 SMNVEV come from the germline V gene (reference sequence).

The chain carries TRBV28 and TRBJ1-6, with a weak D call TRBD1 (5 bases). Trimming took off 2 bases at V and 15 bases at J, with 23 bases between the two ends. CDR3 length: 16 residues. Germline CDR1 and CDR2: MDHEN and SYDVKM. In nucleotides, the CDR3 is TGTGCCAGCAGTTTAATAGGGACCGCCCATCCATCGCTCCTCCACTTT. Amino acids: CASSLIGTAHPSLLHF.

V gene TRBV28 combines with J gene TRBJ2-7; D perhaps matches TRBD2 (5 bases). V was shortened by 8 bases and J by 3 bases, with 14 bases between the two germline ends. Germline-derived CDR1 and CDR2 are MDHEN and SYDVKM. The CDR3 contains 13 residues. The CDR3 DNA is TGTGCCAGCGCGGGCGCCAGCTTCTACGAGCAGTACTTC. This sequence encodes CASAGASFYEQYF. Drawing the rest from reference TRBV28 and TRBJ2-7, the complete variable domain is DVKVTQSSRYLVKRTGEKVFLECVQDMDHENMFWYRQDPGLGLRLIYFSYDVKMKEKGDIPEGYSVSREKKERFSLILESASTNQTSMYLCASAGASFYEQYFGPGTRLTVT.

The J gene is TRBJ2-3, the V gene TRBV18; D gene unclear. Germline V CDR1 and CDR2: KGHSH, LQKENI. V was pared by 0 bases and J by 4 bases, with 20 bases between. This CDR3 has 18 residues. The CDR3 coding sequence is TGTGCCAGCTCACCACCGTCTTTATTCTCGCCGGCCCCAGATACGCAGTATTTT. It encodes CASSPPSLFSPAPDTQYF.

The V call is TRBV14, the J call TRBJ1-2, with 7 bases lining up with TRBD1. With V trimmed by 2 bases and J by 3 bases, 3 bases remained unmatched. The CDR3 covers 14 residues. The V gene's germline CDR1 is SGHDN and CDR2 FVKESK. The CDR3: CASSQQGVYYGYTF. CDR3 coding DNA: TGTGCCAGCAGCCAACAGGGGGTATACTATGGCTACACCTTC.

The chain employs TRBV15 and TRBJ2-3; 7 nucleotides agree with TRBD2. J lost 4 bases, V lost 5 bases, and 12 bases had no gene match. The CDR3 has 16 amino acids. Germline V lookup: CDR1 LNHNV, CDR2 YYDKDF (reference sequence). The CDR3 spells CATSSVGLHGADTQYF. The CDR3 coding sequence is TGTGCCACCAGCTCGGTGGGACTACATGGGGCAGATACGCAGTATTTT.

The rearrangement links TRBV9 to TRBJ2-7; 7 positions agree with TRBD1. The CDR3 is 13 residues long. With V trimmed by 4 bases and J by 5 bases, 6 bases remained unmatched. Germline V gives CDR1 SGDLS, CDR2 YYNGEE. Here the CDR3 DNA reads TGTGCCAGCAGCACGGACAGGTGGGACGAGCAGTACTTC. Translating it yields CASSTDRWDEQYF.

The chain employs TRBV7-9 and TRBJ1-3; D possibly corresponds to TRBD1 (6 bases). CDR1 is SEHNR, CDR2 FQNEAQ, per germline (reference sequence). This CDR3 comprises 17 residues. V was pared by 3 bases and J by 0 bases, with 15 bases between. DNA of the CDR3: TGTGCCAGCAGCTTCAGGGGTGGCGCGAGCTCTGGAAACACCATATATTTT. Its translation is CASSFRGGASSGNTIYF.

The chain joins TRBV4-3 to TRBJ2-6; D gene unclear. Germline CDR1 is LGHNA and CDR2 is YSLEER. The CDR3 has 16 amino acids. The V end was cut by 4 bases, the J end by 0 bases, with 10 bases between. The CDR3, as DNA: TGCGCCAGCAGCCCAGTACAGAGCTCTGGGGCCAACGTCCTGACTTTC. Amino acid sequence: CASSPVQSSGANVLTF.

V gene TRBV7-2 combines with J gene TRBJ1-2; TRBD1 might be the D (5 bases). CDR1 is SGHTA, CDR2 FQGNSA, per germline. V dropped 4 bases and J dropped 0 bases, with 12 bases sitting between them. CDR3 length: 15 amino acids. The CDR3 loop is CASSSNSGANYGYTF. The DNA for the CDR3 is TGTGCCAGCAGCTCCAACTCGGGGGCTAACTATGGCTACACCTTC.

The rearrangement links TRBV4-3 to TRBJ1-6; a possible D gene is TRBD1 (5 bases). V lost 0 bases and J lost 0, with 15 bases in between. The germline V gene has CDR1 LGHNA and CDR2 YSLEER. The CDR3 length is 19 residues. The CDR3: CASSQEISTASSYNSPLHF. CDR3 bases: TGCGCCAGCAGCCAAGAAATCTCGACAGCTAGCTCCTATAATTCACCCCTCCACTTT.

This chain uses TRBV5-6 with TRBJ1-1; no clear D. The CDR3 loop spans 13 amino acids. Germline CDR1 and CDR2: SGHDT and YYEEEE. V lost 4 bases and J lost 2, with 9 bases in between. The CDR3 DNA reads TGTGCCAGCAGCGGGAGTGACAACACTGAAGCTTTCTTT. Protein sequence: CASSGSDNTEAFF.

This clone was seen only once. At one end, the junction sequence differs from germline, possibly due to a read error. In DNA, the CDR3 is TGTGCCAGCAGTTTGGGGGGAGGGGGAGCCGGCTTC. It encodes CASSLGGGGAGF. This chain connects TRBV28 to TRBJ1-2; a weak D match, TRBD1 (6 bases). The length of the CDR3 is 12 residues. Germline assignment: CDR1 MDHEN and CDR2 SYDVKM.

The table lists this clone with a count of one. The V gene is TRBV5-6, the J gene TRBJ2-3, with 14 bases that match TRBD2. The V gene end was trimmed by 4 bases and the J gene end by 5 bases; junction bases not matched to a gene: 3. This CDR3 is built from 15 residues. Germline CDR1 SGHDT, CDR2 YYEEEE. The CDR3 loop reads CASSTGLAGGDTQYF. DNA for the CDR3: TGTGCCAGCAGCACAGGACTAGCGGGAGGAGATACGCAGTATTTT.

This chain joins TRBV4-3 and TRBJ1-2, with a weak D call TRBD1 (5 bases). Trimming stripped 0 bases from V and 4 bases from J, with 15 bases between. The length of the CDR3 is 16 residues. CDR1 and CDR2 (germline): LGHNA, YSLEER. CDR3 region: CASSQELGMGGYGYTF. In DNA, the CDR3 is TGCGCCAGCAGCCAAGAATTGGGGATGGGGGGCTATGGCTACACCTTC.

The V call is TRBV6-5, the J call TRBJ2-5; D is undetermined. The V gene's germline CDR1 is MNHEY and CDR2 SVGAGI. This CDR3 region has 12 residues. V was pared by 8 bases and J by 9 bases, with 16 bases between. This CDR3 is CASGQASFAQYF. The DNA for the CDR3 is TGTGCCAGCGGCCAAGCTTCGTTTGCCCAGTACTTC.

The chain employs TRBV3-1 (or the pseudogene TRBV3-2) and TRBJ1-5; D not resolved. This CDR3 is 14 amino acids long. Trimming cost V 3 bases and J 4 bases, with 10 bases left between them. In germline, CDR1 is LGHDT, CDR2 YNNKEL (reference sequence). CDR3 in amino acids: CASSQGGPNQPQHF. CDR3 in DNA: TGTGCCAGCAGCCAGGGAGGACCTAATCAGCCCCAGCATTTT.

This chain links TRBV28 with TRBJ2-1; 9 bases agree with TRBD2. The CDR3 has 14 residues. Germline values: CDR1 MDHEN, CDR2 SYDVKM. The V gene end was trimmed by 3 bases and the J gene end by 11 bases; junction bases not matched to a gene: 8. CDR3 in DNA: TGTGCCAGCAGTTTCCACCCTAGCGGGGTAAAGCAGTTCTTC. This encodes CASSFHPSGVKQFF. Full variable domain (outside the CDR3, taken from reference TRBV28 and TRBJ2-1): DVKVTQSSRYLVKRTGEKVFLECVQDMDHENMFWYRQDPGLGLRLIYFSYDVKMKEKGDIPEGYSVSREKKERFSLILESASTNQTSMYLCASSFHPSGVKQFFGPGTRLTVL.

The chain links TRBV15 to TRBJ2-1, with D perhaps TRBD2 (6 bases). Germline loops: CDR1 LNHNV, CDR2 YYDKDF (reference sequence). The CDR3 extends over 17 amino acids. Deletions cut 0 bases from V and 0 bases from J, with 12 bases between. CDR3 residues: CATSRDRKAGSYNEQFF. The CDR3 DNA is TGTGCCACCAGCAGAGATCGAAAAGCGGGCTCCTACAATGAGCAGTTCTTC.